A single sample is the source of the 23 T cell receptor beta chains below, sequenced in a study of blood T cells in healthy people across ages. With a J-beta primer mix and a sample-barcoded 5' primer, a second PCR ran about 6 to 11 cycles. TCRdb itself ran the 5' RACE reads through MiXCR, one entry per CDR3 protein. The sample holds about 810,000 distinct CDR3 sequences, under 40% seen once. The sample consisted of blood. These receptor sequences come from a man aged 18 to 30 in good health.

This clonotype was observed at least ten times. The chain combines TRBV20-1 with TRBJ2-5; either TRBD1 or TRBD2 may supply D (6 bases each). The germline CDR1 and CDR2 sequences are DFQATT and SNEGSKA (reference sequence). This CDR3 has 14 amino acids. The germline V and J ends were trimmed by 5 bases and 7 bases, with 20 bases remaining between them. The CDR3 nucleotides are TGCAGTGCTCCTCAGGGGACTTCCCCATGGACCCAGTACTTC. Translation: CSAPQGTSPWTQYF.

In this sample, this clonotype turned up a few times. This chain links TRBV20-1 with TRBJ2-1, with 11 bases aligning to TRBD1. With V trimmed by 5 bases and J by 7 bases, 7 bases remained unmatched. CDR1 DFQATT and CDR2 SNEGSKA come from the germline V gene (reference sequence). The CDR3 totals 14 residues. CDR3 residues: CSAPWTGGLNEQFF. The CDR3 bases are TGCAGTGCTCCATGGACAGGGGGCTTAAATGAGCAGTTCTTC.

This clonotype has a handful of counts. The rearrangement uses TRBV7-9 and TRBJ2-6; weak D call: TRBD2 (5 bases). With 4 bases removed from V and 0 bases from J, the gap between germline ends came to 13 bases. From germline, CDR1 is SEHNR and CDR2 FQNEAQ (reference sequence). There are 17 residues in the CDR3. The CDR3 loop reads CASSSRVTTSGANVLTF. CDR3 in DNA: TGTGCCAGCAGCTCGCGGGTTACCACCTCTGGGGCCAACGTCCTGACTTTC.

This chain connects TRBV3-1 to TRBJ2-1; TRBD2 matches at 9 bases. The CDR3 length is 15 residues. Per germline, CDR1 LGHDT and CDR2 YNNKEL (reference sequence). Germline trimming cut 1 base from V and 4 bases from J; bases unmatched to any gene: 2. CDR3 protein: CASSQGGGAYNEQFF. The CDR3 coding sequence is TGTGCCAGCAGCCAAGGCGGGGGGGCATACAATGAGCAGTTCTTC.

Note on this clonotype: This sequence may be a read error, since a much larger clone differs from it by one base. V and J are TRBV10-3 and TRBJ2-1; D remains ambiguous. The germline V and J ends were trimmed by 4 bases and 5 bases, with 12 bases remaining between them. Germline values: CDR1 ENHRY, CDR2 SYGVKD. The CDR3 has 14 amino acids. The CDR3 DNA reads TGTGCCATCAGTGCGGAGATGGGGAACAATGAGCAGTTCTTC. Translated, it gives CAISAEMGNNEQFF.

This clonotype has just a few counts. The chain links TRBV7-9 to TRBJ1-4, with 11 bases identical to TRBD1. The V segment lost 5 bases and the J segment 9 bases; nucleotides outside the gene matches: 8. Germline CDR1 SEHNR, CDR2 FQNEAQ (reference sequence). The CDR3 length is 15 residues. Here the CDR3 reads CASSPIGTGGKKLFF. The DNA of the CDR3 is TGTGCCAGCAGCCCAATCGGGACAGGGGGTAAAAAACTGTTTTTT.

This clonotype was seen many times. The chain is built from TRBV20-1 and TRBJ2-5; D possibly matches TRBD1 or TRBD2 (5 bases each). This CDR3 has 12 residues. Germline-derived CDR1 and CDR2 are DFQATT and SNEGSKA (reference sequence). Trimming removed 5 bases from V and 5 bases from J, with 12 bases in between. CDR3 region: CSAPGPWETQYF. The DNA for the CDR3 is TGCAGTGCTCCGGGACCCTGGGAGACCCAGTACTTC.

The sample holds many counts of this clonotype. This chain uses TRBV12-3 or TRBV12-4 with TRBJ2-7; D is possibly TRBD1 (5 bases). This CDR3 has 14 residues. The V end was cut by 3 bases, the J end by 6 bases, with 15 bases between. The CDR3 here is CASSFWGSQTEQYF. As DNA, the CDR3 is TGTGCCAGCAGTTTTTGGGGCAGTCAAACCGAGCAGTACTTC.

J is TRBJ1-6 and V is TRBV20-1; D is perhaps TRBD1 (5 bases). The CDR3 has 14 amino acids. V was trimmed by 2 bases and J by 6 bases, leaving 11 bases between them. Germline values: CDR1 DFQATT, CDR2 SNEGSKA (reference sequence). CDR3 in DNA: TGCAGTGCTAGACCTGGGGGGAGTAATTCACCCCTCCACTTT. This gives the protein CSARPGGSNSPLHF.

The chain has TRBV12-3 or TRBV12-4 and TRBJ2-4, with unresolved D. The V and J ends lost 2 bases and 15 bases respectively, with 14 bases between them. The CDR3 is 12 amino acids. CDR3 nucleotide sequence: TGTGCCAGCAGTTTAAGAGTCGGCGTGCCGTACTTC. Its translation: CASSLRVGVPYF.

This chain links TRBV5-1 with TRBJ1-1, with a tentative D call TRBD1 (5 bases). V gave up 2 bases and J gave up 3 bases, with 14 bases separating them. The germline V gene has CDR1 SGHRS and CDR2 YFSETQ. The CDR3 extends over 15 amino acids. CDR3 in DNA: TGCGCCAGCAGCTTCGGCATGGGGCTGGACACTGAAGCTTTCTTT. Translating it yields CASSFGMGLDTEAFF.

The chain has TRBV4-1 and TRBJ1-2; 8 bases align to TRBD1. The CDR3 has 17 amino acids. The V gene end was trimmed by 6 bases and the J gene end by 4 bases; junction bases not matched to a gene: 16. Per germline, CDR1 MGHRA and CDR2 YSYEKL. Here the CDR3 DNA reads TGCGCCAGCAGTGATCCGGGCGAGACAGGGGTGTCCTATGGCTACACCTTC. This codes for CASSDPGETGVSYGYTF.

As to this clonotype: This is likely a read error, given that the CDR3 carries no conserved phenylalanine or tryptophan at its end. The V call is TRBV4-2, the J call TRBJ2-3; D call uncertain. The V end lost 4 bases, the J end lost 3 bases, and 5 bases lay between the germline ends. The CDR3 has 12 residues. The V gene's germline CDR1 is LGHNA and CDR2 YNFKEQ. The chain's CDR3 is CASSLSTDTQYV. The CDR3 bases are TGTGCCAGCAGCCTATCTACAGATACGCAGTATGTT.

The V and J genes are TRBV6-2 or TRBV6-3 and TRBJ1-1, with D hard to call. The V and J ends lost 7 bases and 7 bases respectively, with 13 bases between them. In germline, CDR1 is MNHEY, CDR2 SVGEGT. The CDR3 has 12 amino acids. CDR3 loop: CASTTLGGEAFF. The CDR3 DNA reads TGTGCCAGCACCACTTTGGGAGGTGAAGCTTTCTTT.

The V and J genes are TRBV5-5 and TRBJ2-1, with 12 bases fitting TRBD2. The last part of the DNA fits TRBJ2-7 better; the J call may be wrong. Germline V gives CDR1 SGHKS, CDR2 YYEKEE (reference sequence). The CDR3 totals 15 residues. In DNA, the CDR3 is TGTGCCAGCAGCCGAGGGACTAGCGGGTACAATGAGCAGTACTTC. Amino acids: CASSRGTSGYNEQYF.

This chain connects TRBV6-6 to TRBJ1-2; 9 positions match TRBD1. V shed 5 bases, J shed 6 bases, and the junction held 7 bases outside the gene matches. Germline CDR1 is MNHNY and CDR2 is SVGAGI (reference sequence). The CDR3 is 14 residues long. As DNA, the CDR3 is TGTGCCAGCAGTAAGTCGGGACAGGGAGATGGCTACACCTTC. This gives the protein CASSKSGQGDGYTF.

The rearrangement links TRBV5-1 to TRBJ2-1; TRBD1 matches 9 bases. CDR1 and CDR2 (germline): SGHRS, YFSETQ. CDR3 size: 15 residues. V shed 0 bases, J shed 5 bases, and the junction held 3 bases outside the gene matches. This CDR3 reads CASSLDRGLNNEQFF. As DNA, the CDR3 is TGCGCCAGCAGCTTGGACAGGGGGCTCAACAATGAGCAGTTCTTC. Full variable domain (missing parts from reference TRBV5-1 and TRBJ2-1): KAGVTQTPRYLIKTRGQQVTLSCSPISGHRSVSWYQQTPGQGLQFLFEYFSETQRNKGNFPGRFSGRQFSNSRSEMNVSTLELGDSALYLCASSLDRGLNNEQFFGPGTRLTVL.

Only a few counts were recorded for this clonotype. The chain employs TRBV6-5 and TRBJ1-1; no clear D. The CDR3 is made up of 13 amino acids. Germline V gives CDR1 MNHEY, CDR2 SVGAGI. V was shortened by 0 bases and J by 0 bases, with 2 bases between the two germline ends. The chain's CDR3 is CASSYSLNTEAFF. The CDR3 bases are TGTGCCAGCAGTTACTCGTTGAACACTGAAGCTTTCTTT.

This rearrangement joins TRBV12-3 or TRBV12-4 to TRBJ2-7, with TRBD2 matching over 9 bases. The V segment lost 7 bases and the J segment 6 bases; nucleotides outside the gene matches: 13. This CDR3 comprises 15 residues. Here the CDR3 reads CASTPSSGLASEQYF. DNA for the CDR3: TGTGCCAGCACTCCTTCCTCGGGACTAGCTTCCGAGCAGTACTTC.

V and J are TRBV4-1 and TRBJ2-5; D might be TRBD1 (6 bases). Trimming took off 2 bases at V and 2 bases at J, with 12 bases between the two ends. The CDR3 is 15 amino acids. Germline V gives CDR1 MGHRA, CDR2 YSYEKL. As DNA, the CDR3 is TGCGCCAGCAGCCAAATGACAGGATTGCAAGAGACCCAGTACTTC. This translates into CASSQMTGLQETQYF.

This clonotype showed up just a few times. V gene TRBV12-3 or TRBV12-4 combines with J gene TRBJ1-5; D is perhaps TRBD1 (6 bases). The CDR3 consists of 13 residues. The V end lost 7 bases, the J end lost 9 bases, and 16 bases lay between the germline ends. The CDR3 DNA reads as TGTGCCAGCATCGAAGGGGGGCGGAGGCCCCAGCATTTT. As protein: CASIEGGRRPQHF.

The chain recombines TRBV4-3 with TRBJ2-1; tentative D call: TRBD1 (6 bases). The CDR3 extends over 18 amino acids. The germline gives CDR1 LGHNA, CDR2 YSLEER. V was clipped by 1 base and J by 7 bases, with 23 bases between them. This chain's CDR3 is CASSQGTGTIGPGNEQFF. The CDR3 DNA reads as TGCGCCAGCAGCCAAGGGACCGGGACAATCGGACCGGGGAATGAGCAGTTCTTC.

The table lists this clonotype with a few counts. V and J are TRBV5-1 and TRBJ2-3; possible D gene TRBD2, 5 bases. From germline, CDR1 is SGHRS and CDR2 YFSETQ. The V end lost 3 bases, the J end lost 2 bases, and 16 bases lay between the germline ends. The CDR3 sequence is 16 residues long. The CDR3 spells CASSSTLVRLTDTQYF. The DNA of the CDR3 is TGCGCCAGCAGCTCTACACTAGTTAGGCTCACAGATACGCAGTATTTT.